This T cell receptor beta chain came from a study of response to subunit inactivated influenza vaccine. Regarding the study as a whole: The authors suggested that every seasonal influenza vaccination recruits few new T cells.

TCRdb re-called the RT-PCR reads through MiXCR, storing one row per CDR3 protein. The sample lists more than 700,000 distinct CDR3 sequences, 21% seen once, with approximately 10% in the top ten. V lost 0 bases and J lost 5; bases outside the gene matches: 6. This CDR3 region has 17 residues. Germline V gene sequence: CDR1 LNHNV, CDR2 YYDKDF (reference sequence). Comments on this clonotype: Its cognate antigen is unknown.

This clonotype was sampled from a man over 45 who received an inactivated influenza vaccine. The V and J genes are TRBV15 and TRBJ2-1; 11 bases are shared with TRBD2. The sequencing used PBMCs from blood, collected around 5 days after vaccination. The CDR3 sequence: CATSRDRGLADHNEQFF. The CDR3, as DNA: TGTGCCACCAGCAGAGATAGGGGACTAGCGGATCACAATGAGCAGTTCTTC.